These 14 T cell receptor beta chains came from one sample sequenced in a study of cytomegalovirus exposure and HLA in healthy donors. A multiplex PCR was run with 60 Vbeta primers and 13 Jbeta primers. The table came from immunoSEQ multiplex PCR; TCRdb's copy has only in-frame clones and leaves some out. The sample shows about 200,000 clones, approximately 88% of them seen only once. The sample comprised PBMCs. The receptors shown here come from a boy aged 2 to 9 in good health and CMV-seronegative.

The V and J genes are TRBV5-1 and TRBJ2-7; 9 positions match TRBD2. Germline V gives CDR1 SGHRS, CDR2 YFSETQ. The CDR3 is 18 residues long. J gave up 1 base and V 1 base, and 12 bases lay outside the gene matches. The CDR3 region has the DNA TGCGCCAGCAGCTTGCACGTCTGGACTAGCGTTATTTCCTACGAGCAGTACTTC. Translation gives CASSLHVWTSVISYEQYF.

The chain's CDR3 is CASSVNTNYGYTF. The CDR3 DNA is TGTGCCAGCAGCGTAAACACTAACTATGGCTACACCTTC. The chain is built from TRBV9 and TRBJ1-2; D is undetermined. There are 13 residues in the CDR3. Trimming cost V 1 base and J 0 bases, with 4 bases left between them. Germline V gives CDR1 SGDLS, CDR2 YYNGEE.

The rearrangement uses TRBV7-9 and TRBJ1-1, with D possibly matching TRBD1 (5 bases). The CDR3 has 12 residues. Looked up from germline, CDR1 is SEHNR and CDR2 is FQNEAQ (reference sequence). Trimming shortened V by 5 bases and J by 5 bases, and 9 bases separated the two germline ends. CDR3 sequence reads: CASSPGGTEAFF. The CDR3 region has the DNA TGTGCCAGCAGCCCTGGGGGGACTGAAGCTTTCTTT.

This clone was observed once. The same CDR3 also results from other DNA sequences found in this sample. V and J are TRBV7-8 and TRBJ2-7; 7 nucleotides line up with TRBD2. V trimming: 5 bases; J trimming: 0 bases; junction bases outside the gene matches: 10. The CDR3 loop spans 16 amino acids. Germline CDR1 and CDR2: SGHVS and FQNEAQ. In nucleotides, the CDR3 is TGTGCCAGCAGCCGTAGGGCGGGGGAGAGCTCCTACGAGCAGTACTTC. Its protein product is CASSRRAGESSYEQYF.

This clone was detected only once. The V gene is TRBV5-4, the J gene TRBJ2-7, with D perhaps TRBD1 (6 bases). V lost 4 bases and J 0 bases, leaving 11 bases between the germline ends. The CDR3 totals 14 residues. The V gene's germline CDR1 is SGHNT and CDR2 YYREEE (reference sequence). Written as DNA, the CDR3 is TGTGCCAGCAGCCACGACAGGAGCTCCTACGAGCAGTACTTC. Its translation is CASSHDRSSYEQYF.

V is TRBV6-5 and J is TRBJ1-1, with D perhaps TRBD1 (5 bases). The CDR3 sequence is 13 residues long. Germline values: CDR1 MNHEY, CDR2 SVGAGI. Trimming took 5 bases from V and 4 from J, leaving 11 bases between them. CDR3 sequence reads: CASSPRQTTEAFF. CDR3 in DNA: TGTGCCAGCAGTCCCCGACAGACCACTGAAGCTTTCTTT.

V and J are TRBV27 and TRBJ2-3; TRBD2 is a possible D gene (5 bases). Trimming took off 5 bases at V and 7 bases at J, with 22 bases between the two ends. Germline-derived CDR1 and CDR2 are MNHEY and SMNVEV (reference sequence). The CDR3 has 16 amino acids. This CDR3 is CASSPARPGSSYTQYF. CDR3 coding DNA: TGTGCCAGCAGTCCCGCCCGCCCGGGGTCGTCATATACGCAGTATTTT.

This chain links TRBV5-4 with TRBJ2-5; D is possibly TRBD1 (5 bases). CDR3 length: 18 residues. V was trimmed by 1 base and J by 2 bases, leaving 21 bases between them. Germline CDR1 is SGHNT and CDR2 is YYREEE (reference sequence). CDR3: CASSLFPTLGALQETQYF. DNA for the CDR3: TGTGCCAGCAGCTTGTTTCCCACGTTAGGGGCCCTACAAGAGACCCAGTACTTC.

The J gene is TRBJ2-7, the V gene TRBV7-8; 7 bases are shared with TRBD2. Germline assignment: CDR1 SGHVS and CDR2 FQNEAQ. The V and J ends lost 5 bases and 3 bases, in that order; junction bases with no gene match: 7. The CDR3 is made up of 14 amino acids. CDR3 in DNA: TGTGCCAGCAGCCCTCAGGGACTAAACTACGAGCAGTACTTC. Amino acids: CASSPQGLNYEQYF.

This chain joins TRBV6-1 and TRBJ2-3; 8 nucleotides line up with TRBD2. This CDR3 comprises 15 residues. CDR1 and CDR2 (germline): MNHNS, SASEGT. V shed 5 bases, J shed 6 bases, and the junction held 10 bases outside the gene matches. The CDR3: CASSTLAGRPDTQYF. The CDR3 bases are TGTGCCAGCAGTACTTTAGCGGGACGGCCGGATACGCAGTATTTT.

This chain uses TRBV11-2 with TRBJ2-7; D possibly corresponds to TRBD2 (5 bases). CDR3 size: 14 residues. V lost 4 bases, J lost 3 bases, and 13 bases lay in between. CDR1 is SGHAT, CDR2 FQNNGV, per germline. The CDR3 here is CASSSQDGNYEQYF. Here the CDR3 DNA reads TGTGCCAGCAGCTCCCAAGACGGGAACTACGAGCAGTACTTC.

The V call is TRBV19, the J call TRBJ1-1, with TRBD1 identical over 10 bases. Germline V gene data show CDR1 as LNHDA and CDR2 as SQIVND (reference sequence). CDR3 length equals 13 residues. Trimming at V came to 4 bases and at J to 10 bases, leaving 6 bases not matched to a gene. CDR3 region: CASSTQDRGTAFF. The CDR3 DNA is TGTGCCAGTAGTACACAGGACAGGGGGACAGCTTTCTTT.

The chain combines TRBV30 with TRBJ2-7; 9 bases agree with TRBD1. The V and J ends lost 3 bases and 6 bases, in that order; junction bases with no gene match: 9. Per germline, CDR1 GTSNPN and CDR2 SVGIG (reference sequence). CDR3 size: 14 residues. The DNA of the CDR3 is TGTGCCTGGAGCGTACAGGGGGCGGATGGCGAGCAGTACTTC. It is translated as CAWSVQGADGEQYF.

The chain is built from TRBV28 and TRBJ1-3, with 7 bases fitting TRBD1. The CDR3 sequence is 16 residues long. V was clipped by 7 bases and J by 4 bases; unmatched bases: 13. Germline V gene lookup returns CDR1 MDHEN and CDR2 SYDVKM. The CDR3 nucleotides read TGTGCCAGCACCCTCGAGCCGGCGACAGGGGGAAACACCATATATTTT. It yields the protein CASTLEPATGGNTIYF.